This entry lists 21 T cell receptor beta chains sequenced from one sample in a study of CD8 T cells in Susac syndrome. Random-hexamer reverse transcription was applied to roughly 0.5 to 1 ug RNA. From the immunoSEQ multiplex PCR reads, TCRdb called clonotypes with MiXCR, one entry per CDR3 protein. This table has 200,000 to 250,000 distinct CDR3 sequences, approximately 95% appearing once. Sequencing was done on a sample of CD4+ T cells from PBMCs. The receptors derive from a human donor with multiple sclerosis.

This CDR3 is CASSKGLAGGIDNEQFF. The CDR3 DNA reads TGTGCCAGCAGTAAGGGACTAGCGGGGGGGATAGACAATGAGCAGTTCTTC. The V gene is TRBV11-2, the J gene TRBJ2-1; 16 positions agree with TRBD2. Unmatched junction bases numbered 7, after V lost 6 bases and J lost 5 bases. The V gene's germline CDR1 is SGHAT and CDR2 FQNNGV. This CDR3 comprises 17 residues.

The chain employs TRBV20-1 and TRBJ2-7; the D is unclear. V lost 0 bases and J 2 bases, leaving 11 bases between the germline ends. CDR3 size: 14 residues. Looked up from germline, CDR1 is DFQATT and CDR2 is SNEGSKA (reference sequence). CDR3 region: CSARDYSNPYEQYV. In nucleotides, the CDR3 is TGCAGTGCTAGAGATTATTCAAACCCCTACGAGCAGTACGTC.

The chain is built from TRBV6-5 and TRBJ1-1; D is possibly TRBD1 (5 bases). V dropped 8 bases and J dropped 3 bases, with 16 bases sitting between them. This CDR3 spans 14 amino acids. Germline V gene data show CDR1 as MNHEY and CDR2 as SVGAGI. CDR3: CASGVWGGDTEAFF. CDR3 in DNA: TGTGCCAGCGGCGTATGGGGGGGAGACACTGAAGCTTTCTTT.

The rearrangement links TRBV18 to TRBJ2-1; 9 positions match TRBD2. J lost 7 bases, V lost 2 bases, and 6 bases had no gene match. From germline, CDR1 is KGHSH and CDR2 LQKENI. The CDR3 totals 15 residues. Here the CDR3 reads CASSPGAGGLNEQFF. CDR3 DNA: TGTGCCAGCTCACCAGGAGCGGGGGGCCTTAATGAGCAGTTCTTC.

The chain carries TRBV18 and TRBJ2-3; D gene unclear. The CDR3 totals 13 residues. Germline V gene sequence: CDR1 KGHSH, CDR2 LQKENI. With 3 bases removed from V and 5 bases from J, the gap between germline ends came to 9 bases. The chain's CDR3 is CASSPATGDTQYF. For the CDR3, the DNA is TGTGCCAGCTCACCTGCTACTGGAGATACGCAGTATTTT.

V and J are TRBV20-1 and TRBJ2-2; 9 bases fit TRBD1. Germline assignment: CDR1 DFQATT and CDR2 SNEGSKA (reference sequence). V gave up 2 bases and J gave up 6 bases; unmatched junction bases: 7. CDR3 length equals 15 residues. In nucleotides, the CDR3 is TGCAGTGCTAGAAAAACAGGGGGCATCCCCGGGGAGCTGTTTTTT. This translates into CSARKTGGIPGELFF.

The chain joins TRBV25-1 to TRBJ1-4; TRBD1 matches 7 bases. This CDR3 contains 17 residues. Germline CDR1 and CDR2: MGHDK and SYGVNS. Trimming cost V 2 bases and J 5 bases; bases outside gene matches: 11. DNA of the CDR3: TGTGCCAGCAGTGAAGGCCGCTTGACAGGGCCAAATGAAAAACTGTTTTTT. This sequence encodes CASSEGRLTGPNEKLFF.

The chain joins TRBV7-9 to TRBJ2-3, with 7 bases that match TRBD1. The ends lost 5 bases at V and 6 bases at J; junction bases unmatched: 11. This CDR3 has 15 amino acids. Germline V gene sequence: CDR1 SEHNR, CDR2 FQNEAQ (reference sequence). In DNA, the CDR3 is TGTGCCAGCAGCCTATGGGACAGTCTCAGGGATACGCAGTATTTT. Translated, it gives CASSLWDSLRDTQYF.

The chain couples TRBV4-2 to TRBJ1-5; D gene uncertain. This CDR3 is built from 15 residues. Trimming stripped 2 bases from V and 6 bases from J, with 14 bases between. Germline values: CDR1 LGHNA, CDR2 YNFKEQ. The CDR3: CASSQSIRAAQPQHF. Written as DNA, the CDR3 is TGTGCCAGCAGCCAATCGATTCGTGCAGCTCAGCCCCAGCATTTT.

This clonotype was seen only a few times. The rearrangement links TRBV12-3 or TRBV12-4 to TRBJ1-1; D gene ambiguous. The CDR3 contains 13 residues. The V end lost 2 bases, the J end lost 2 bases, and 6 bases lay between the germline ends. Written as DNA, the CDR3 is TGTGCCAGCAGTTTAAGGGCAAACACTGAAGCTTTCTTT. Amino acid sequence: CASSLRANTEAFF.

The rearrangement links TRBV30 to TRBJ1-1; D not certain. From germline, CDR1 is GTSNPN and CDR2 SVGIG (reference sequence). This CDR3 has 14 residues. Trimming left V 0 bases short and J 4 bases short, with 12 bases between. CDR3 sequence reads: CAWSVRVGSTEAFF. CDR3 bases: TGTGCCTGGAGTGTACGGGTCGGATCCACTGAAGCTTTCTTT.

The rearrangement uses TRBV27 and TRBJ1-6; D remains unclear. Germline V lookup: CDR1 MNHEY, CDR2 SMNVEV (reference sequence). Trimming left V 6 bases short and J 8 bases short, with 8 bases between. The CDR3 is 12 residues long. CDR3: CASSYTYSPLHF. The CDR3 bases are TGTGCCAGCAGCTACACTTATTCACCCCTCCACTTT.

The gene calls are TRBV29-1 and TRBJ1-2, with 9 nucleotides matching TRBD1. V gave up 1 base and J gave up 1 base; unmatched junction bases: 1. The CDR3 is made up of 14 amino acids. Per the germline V gene, CDR1 is SQVTM and CDR2 is ANQGSEA. The DNA of the CDR3 is TGCAGCGTTGAAGGGACAGGGGATAACTATGGCTACACCTTC. This translates into CSVEGTGDNYGYTF.

V and J are TRBV3-1 and TRBJ1-1; 7 nucleotides match TRBD1. The CDR3 has 13 residues. Germline CDR1 and CDR2: LGHDT and YNNKEL (reference sequence). Trimming took 6 bases from V and 4 from J; bases not matched to a gene: 5. The CDR3 nucleotides are TGTGCCAGCAGGGATCCAGGGGGCACTGAAGCTTTCTTT. Its translation is CASRDPGGTEAFF.

The table lists this clonotype with a count of one. The rearrangement links TRBV6-6 to TRBJ2-7; 8 nucleotides match TRBD1. Per the germline V gene, CDR1 is MNHNY and CDR2 is SVGAGI (reference sequence). The CDR3 runs 14 residues. Germline trimming cut 7 bases from V and 2 bases from J; bases unmatched to any gene: 7. In nucleotides, the CDR3 is TGTGCCAGCACCGGACAGGGCACCACCTACGAGCAGTACTTC. It yields the protein CASTGQGTTYEQYF.

This clonotype has just one count. The rearrangement joins TRBV29-1 to TRBJ1-2; weak D call: TRBD1 (5 bases). The CDR3 loop spans 14 amino acids. V dropped 5 bases and J dropped 4 bases, with 17 bases sitting between them. Germline-derived CDR1 and CDR2 are SQVTM and ANQGSEA. The CDR3 DNA sequence: TGCAGCGTTACCCCGTTGACAGACGTCTATGGCTACACCTTC. This translates into CSVTPLTDVYGYTF. Full variable domain (remainder filled in from reference TRBV29-1 and TRBJ1-2): SAVISQKPSRDICQRGTSLTIQCQVDSQVTMMFWYRQQPGQSLTLIATANQGSEATYESGFVIDKFPISRPNLTFSTLTVSNMSPEDSSIYLCSVTPLTDVYGYTFGSGTRLTVV.

Only one count was recorded for this clonotype. This chain joins TRBV13 and TRBJ1-3, with D perhaps matching TRBD1 (5 bases). This CDR3 comprises 14 residues. Germline CDR1 and CDR2: PRHDT and FYEKMQ (reference sequence). V was shortened by 8 bases and J by 8 bases, with 19 bases between the two germline ends. The CDR3 here is CASRVSGGRDTIYF. CDR3 bases: TGTGCCAGCCGCGTTTCGGGGGGTAGAGACACCATATATTTT.

The J gene is TRBJ2-7, the V gene TRBV5-6, with 9 bases matching TRBD1. V shed 4 bases, J shed 5 bases, and the junction held 7 bases outside the gene matches. The CDR3 is made up of 14 amino acids. CDR1 is SGHDT and CDR2 is YYEEEE in the germline V gene. CDR3 in amino acids: CASSLGTGFDEQYV. The CDR3 DNA reads as TGTGCCAGCAGCCTAGGGACAGGGTTCGACGAGCAGTACGTC.

The chain links TRBV29-1 to TRBJ2-7; D gene unclear. Between the trimmed V and J ends, which lost 0 bases and 5 bases, there was a span of 5 bases. There are 11 residues in the CDR3. CDR1 is SQVTM, CDR2 ANQGSEA, per germline. The CDR3 DNA reads as TGCAGCGTTGAAGAGGGCCACGAGCAGTACGTC. As protein: CSVEEGHEQYV.

This clonotype is a singleton in its sample. The chain couples TRBV6-2 or TRBV6-3 to TRBJ2-3; maybe TRBD2 (6 bases). The CDR3 consists of 15 residues. From germline, CDR1 is MNHEY and CDR2 SVGEGT. V was pared by 2 bases and J by 2 bases, with 11 bases between. CDR3 coding DNA: TGTGCCAGCAGTTACGGAGGGGCTTACACAGATACGCAGTATTTT. Translated, it gives CASSYGGAYTDTQYF.

This chain links TRBV20-1 with TRBJ2-1; perhaps D is TRBD1 or TRBD2 (7 bases each). V was shortened by 4 bases and J by 2 bases, with 12 bases between the two germline ends. The CDR3 covers 14 residues. In germline, CDR1 is DFQATT, CDR2 SNEGSKA (reference sequence). The CDR3, as DNA: TGCAGTGCTACTTCAGGGGGGGCCTACAATGAGCAGTTCTTC. Protein product: CSATSGGAYNEQFF.